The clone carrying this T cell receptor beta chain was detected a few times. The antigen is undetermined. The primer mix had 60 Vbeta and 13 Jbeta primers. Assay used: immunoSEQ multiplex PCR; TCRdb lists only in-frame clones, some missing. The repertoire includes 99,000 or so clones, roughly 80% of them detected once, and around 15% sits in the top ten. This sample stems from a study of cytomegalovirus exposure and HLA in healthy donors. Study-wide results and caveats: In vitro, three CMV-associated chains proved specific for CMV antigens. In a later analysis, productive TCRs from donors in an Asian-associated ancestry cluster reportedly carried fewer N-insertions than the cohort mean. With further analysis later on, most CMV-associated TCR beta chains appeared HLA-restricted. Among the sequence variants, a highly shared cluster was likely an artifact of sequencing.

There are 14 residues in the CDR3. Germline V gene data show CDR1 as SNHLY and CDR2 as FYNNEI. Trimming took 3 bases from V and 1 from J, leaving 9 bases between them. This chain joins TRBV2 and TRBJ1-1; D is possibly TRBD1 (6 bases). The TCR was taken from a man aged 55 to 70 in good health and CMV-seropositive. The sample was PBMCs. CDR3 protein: CASSDRGQNTEAFF. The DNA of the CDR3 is TGTGCCAGCAGTGATAGGGGACAGAACACTGAAGCTTTCTTT.